This TCR beta chain was profiled in a study of cytomegalovirus exposure and HLA in healthy donors. General observations from the study: In vitro work confirmed that three CMV-associated chains recognize CMV antigens.

Trimming took off 0 bases at V and 2 bases at J, with 13 bases between the two ends. Germline CDR1 is LGHNA and CDR2 is YNFKEQ. This CDR3 is 17 amino acids long. Both 60 Vbeta primers and 13 Jbeta primers went into the PCR. TCRdb's copy holds only in-frame clones and misses some; the assay was immunoSEQ multiplex PCR. Altogether around 130,000 clones are present, about four fifths being singletons, with the ten largest covering 4%. About this clone: The antigen is not known.

This receptor was obtained from a woman in her thirties or forties in good health and CMV-seronegative. Sequencing was performed on PBMCs. The rearrangement links TRBV4-2 to TRBJ2-2; D is perhaps TRBD1 (5 bases). Here the CDR3 reads CASSQDFREGNTGELFF. The CDR3 DNA reads as TGTGCCAGCAGCCAAGATTTCAGGGAAGGTAACACCGGGGAGCTGTTTTTT.